These 3 T cell receptor beta chains originate from one sample sequenced in a study of blood T cells in healthy people across ages. The authors ran a second PCR of roughly 6 to 12 cycles using a sample-barcoded 5' primer and a J-beta primer mix. TCRdb called the 5' RACE reads again in MiXCR, with one record for every CDR3 protein. The table has about 650,000 distinct CDR3 sequences, about a third seen once; the top ten hold approximately 15%. Source material: blood. The receptors derive from a woman aged 80 or over in good health.

Remarks on this clonotype: A clone one base away is much larger, so this may be a read error. The V call is TRBV6-2 or TRBV6-3, the J call TRBJ1-1; D is uncertain. The germline CDR1 and CDR2 sequences are MNHEY and SVGEGT. This CDR3 is 13 amino acids long. CDR3: CASSFGTNAEAFF. The DNA of the CDR3 is TGTGCCAGCAGTTTTGGAACGAACGCTGAAGCTTTCTTT.

The rearrangement links TRBV29-1 to TRBJ2-3, with 9 nucleotides matching TRBD1. CDR1 SQVTM and CDR2 ANQGSEA come from the germline V gene. Trimming took 7 bases from V and 3 from J; bases not matched to a gene: 8. The CDR3 runs to 14 residues. Here the CDR3 reads CSGAGTGWTDTQYF. In DNA, the CDR3 is TGCAGCGGTGCCGGGACAGGGTGGACAGATACGCAGTATTTT.

Points on this clonotype: An end of the junction does not agree with germline; a read error may underlie this. V usage is TRBV15 and J usage is TRBJ2-7; 7 bases map to TRBD2. The CDR3 is made up of 15 amino acids. Germline V lookup: CDR1 LNHNV, CDR2 YYDKDF (reference sequence). Here the CDR3 reads CATGRELGGSHEQYF. DNA for the CDR3: TGTGCCACCGGCAGAGAGCTGGGAGGGTCCCACGAGCAGTACTTC. Full variable domain (outside the CDR3, taken from reference TRBV15 and TRBJ2-7): DAMVIQNPRYQVTQFGKPVTLSCSQTLNHNVMYWYQQKSSQAPKLLFHYYDKDFNNEADTPDNFQSRRPNTSFCFLDIRSPGLGDTAMYLCATGRELGGSHEQYFGPGTRLTVT.